The 20 T cell receptor beta chains given below trace back to one sample, sequenced in a study of CD8 T cells in ankylosing spondylitis (dated by TCRdb to about 2017). Libraries were prepared through 5' RACE. Sequencing was performed on an Illumina HiSeq 2500. The raw public reads went through TCRdb reprocessing: fastp at Q25, MiXCR clone calling, in-frame beta chains kept. CDR3 protein sequences are deduplicated, and each keeps its most common genes and DNA. The table for this sample lists roughly 200,000 distinct CDR3 sequences; around 13% of them were counted only once. 16% of the sample lies in the top ten. The material sequenced was blood, either unsorted or a sorted T cell fraction (not recorded which). The receptors originated from a male donor with ankylosing spondylitis or in good health (not recorded which).

The chain is built from TRBV20-1 and TRBJ2-7, with 12 bases matching TRBD2. Germline loops: CDR1 DFQATT, CDR2 SNEGSKA (reference sequence). The CDR3 consists of 16 residues. Germline trimming cut 0 bases from V and 7 bases from J; bases unmatched to any gene: 10. CDR3 DNA sequence: TGCAGTGCTAGAGATCTAGCGGGAGGGCCCTCGGGTGAGCAGTACTTC. It specifies CSARDLAGGPSGEQYF.

This clonotype was seen a few times. The chain employs TRBV7-8 and TRBJ2-3, with 8 bases matching TRBD2. Per the germline V gene, CDR1 is SGHVS and CDR2 is FQNEAQ. The trim removed 5 bases at V and 2 bases at J, leaving 12 bases unmatched. This CDR3 is built from 17 residues. CDR3: CASSIGIGGRPTDTQYF. The CDR3 nucleotides read TGTGCCAGCAGCATTGGAATCGGCGGGAGGCCCACAGATACGCAGTATTTT.

The table lists this clonotype with many counts. V and J are TRBV4-1 and TRBJ2-3, with D unclear. Trimming removed 2 bases from V and 1 base from J, with 4 bases in between. Per the germline V gene, CDR1 is MGHRA and CDR2 is YSYEKL. CDR3 length: 13 amino acids. DNA for the CDR3: TGCGCCAGCAGCCAAACCCGCACAGATACGCAGTATTTT. Protein sequence: CASSQTRTDTQYF.

This clonotype has only a few counts. This rearrangement joins TRBV20-1 to TRBJ2-1; TRBD2 matches at 10 bases. CDR1 and CDR2 (germline): DFQATT, SNEGSKA (reference sequence). This CDR3 spans 16 amino acids. V lost 0 bases, J lost 3 bases, and 5 bases stayed unmatched. The CDR3 is CSARDITSGDYNEQFF. The CDR3 nucleotides read TGCAGTGCTAGAGATATTACTAGCGGGGACTACAATGAGCAGTTCTTC.

The chain links TRBV27 to TRBJ2-5; D remains ambiguous. V lost 2 bases, J lost 3 bases, and 7 bases lay in between. CDR1 and CDR2 from the germline V gene are MNHEY and SMNVEV (reference sequence). There are 13 residues in the CDR3. The DNA of the CDR3 is TGTGCCAGCAGTTTAAACAGAGAAGAGACCCAGTACTTC. Translation: CASSLNREETQYF.

A few counts support this clonotype. This chain uses TRBV4-1 with TRBJ2-2, with D possibly matching TRBD1 (5 bases). The CDR3 extends over 15 amino acids. From germline, CDR1 is MGHRA and CDR2 YSYEKL. The V end was cut by 7 bases, the J end by 5 bases, with 17 bases between. CDR3 bases: TGCGCCAGCACAAAGGAGCAGGGTGGGACCGGGGAGCTGTTTTTT. Translating gives CASTKEQGGTGELFF.

The chain is built from TRBV30 and TRBJ2-3; 9 positions match TRBD2. The CDR3 spans 14 residues. Trimming cost V 3 bases and J 6 bases; bases outside gene matches: 7. Germline values: CDR1 GTSNPN, CDR2 SVGIG (reference sequence). This CDR3 reads CAWSPAGGSDTQYF. The CDR3 DNA follows: TGTGCCTGGAGCCCGGCGGGGGGGTCGGATACGCAGTATTTT.

The rearrangement links TRBV15 to TRBJ2-7; D remains unclear. The germline gives CDR1 LNHNV, CDR2 YYDKDF (reference sequence). The CDR3 is 12 amino acids. V was cut by 3 bases and J by 3 bases, with 6 bases left in between. The CDR3 nucleotides are TGTGCCACCAGCAGGGAAGGCTACGAGCAGTACTTC. Amino acids: CATSREGYEQYF.

This clonotype was counted only a few times. CDR3 bases: TGTGCCAGCAGTGATGCAGGGGCGGGCTACAATGAGCAGTTCTTC. Translating gives CASSDAGAGYNEQFF. The V call is TRBV6-4, the J call TRBJ2-1; D might be TRBD1 (6 bases). Deletions cut 3 bases from V and 3 bases from J, with 12 bases between. The germline CDR1 and CDR2 sequences are MRHNA and SNTAGT. The CDR3 spans 15 residues.

CDR3 amino acids: CSAHERTSNEKLFF. The CDR3 nucleotides read TGCAGTGCCCATGAGAGGACATCTAATGAAAAACTGTTTTTT. The chain employs TRBV20-1 and TRBJ1-4; D perhaps matches TRBD1 (5 bases). The CDR3 length is 14 residues. Germline CDR1 and CDR2: DFQATT and SNEGSKA (reference sequence). V was pared by 6 bases and J by 3 bases, with 14 bases between.

This chain links TRBV7-9 with TRBJ2-1, with TRBD1 matching 11 bases. V lost 5 bases, J lost 7 bases, and 7 bases stayed unmatched. CDR3 length equals 15 residues. In germline, CDR1 is SEHNR, CDR2 FQNEAQ (reference sequence). For the CDR3, the DNA is TGTGCCAGCAGCCCCGGGACAGGGGGGAGTAATGAGCAGTTCTTC. Protein sequence: CASSPGTGGSNEQFF. The complete variable domain, with remaining parts taken from reference TRBV7-9 and TRBJ2-1, reads DTGVSQNPRHKITKRGQNVTFRCDPISEHNRLYWYRQTLGQGPEFLTYFQNEAQLEKSRLLSDRFSAERPKGSFSTLEIQRTEQGDSAMYLCASSPGTGGSNEQFFGPGTRLTVL.

The sample holds many counts of this clonotype. This sequence joins TRBV4-1 and TRBJ2-7; 10 bases are shared with TRBD2. This CDR3 is 15 amino acids long. The ends lost 2 bases at V and 2 bases at J; junction bases unmatched: 3. Germline V gene lookup returns CDR1 MGHRA and CDR2 YSYEKL. In DNA, the CDR3 is TGCGCCAGCAGCCAAACTAGCGGGGATACCTACGAGCAGTACTTC. This encodes CASSQTSGDTYEQYF.

This clonotype was seen more than once but under ten times. The rearrangement links TRBV9 to TRBJ2-7; D may match TRBD1 or TRBD2 (6 bases each). The V end was cut by 2 bases, the J end by 3 bases, with 12 bases between. Germline CDR1 and CDR2: SGDLS and YYNGEE. This CDR3 has 14 amino acids. DNA for the CDR3: TGTGCCAGCAGCGTGGGGGGCGGGGACTACGAGCAGTACTTC. This encodes CASSVGGGDYEQYF.

The table lists this clonotype with many counts. The CDR3 is CASSTGTAALMNTEAFF. In nucleotides, the CDR3 is TGCGCCAGCAGCACCGGGACAGCGGCTTTGATGAACACTGAAGCTTTCTTT. J is TRBJ1-1 and V is TRBV5-1; 7 bases fit TRBD1. The germline CDR1 and CDR2 sequences are SGHRS and YFSETQ. The CDR3 has 17 residues. V trimming: 4 bases; J trimming: 0 bases; junction bases outside the gene matches: 12.

The chain couples TRBV4-1 to TRBJ2-1; TRBD2 agrees at 12 bases. With V trimmed by 1 base and J by 12 bases, 7 bases remained unmatched. The germline CDR1 and CDR2 sequences are MGHRA and YSYEKL. This CDR3 is built from 15 residues. CDR3 bases: TGCGCCAGCAGCCAAGGGACTAGCGGGGCCCTGGGGCAGTTCTTC. This translates into CASSQGTSGALGQFF.

V usage is TRBV4-1 and J usage is TRBJ2-1, with 11 bases identical to TRBD2. This CDR3 has 17 amino acids. Germline CDR1 reads MGHRA; CDR2 reads YSYEKL. Trimming cost V 0 bases and J 6 bases; bases outside gene matches: 7. For the CDR3, the DNA is TGCGCCAGCAGCCAAGAATTCGAGACTAGCGGGATCAATGAGCAGTTCTTC. Amino acids: CASSQEFETSGINEQFF.

This clonotype has a handful of counts. This chain uses TRBV18 with TRBJ2-2; the match to TRBD1 covers 7 bases. CDR1 is KGHSH and CDR2 is LQKENI in the germline V gene. The CDR3 extends over 14 amino acids. Trimming at V came to 3 bases and at J to 6 bases, leaving 4 bases not matched to a gene. CDR3 sequence (DNA): TGTGCCAGCTCACCGCGACAGGGCCCCGGGGAGCTGTTTTTT. Amino acid sequence: CASSPRQGPGELFF.

The chain uses TRBV7-9 and TRBJ1-6, with D hard to call. Germline-derived CDR1 and CDR2 are SEHNR and FQNEAQ (reference sequence). V was clipped by 8 bases and J by 8 bases, with 13 bases between them. The CDR3 runs to 13 residues. CDR3 sequence reads: CASGTLEHSPLHF. CDR3 coding DNA: TGTGCCAGCGGTACACTGGAACATTCACCCCTCCACTTT.

The chain uses TRBV27 and TRBJ2-7, with TRBD1 matching over 10 bases. Germline assignment: CDR1 MNHEY and CDR2 SMNVEV (reference sequence). V shed 5 bases, J shed 0 bases, and the junction held 4 bases outside the gene matches. This CDR3 has 15 residues. Here the CDR3 reads CASSHRTGGSYEQYF. CDR3 nucleotides: TGTGCCAGCAGTCACCGGACAGGGGGCTCCTACGAGCAGTACTTC.

The chain carries TRBV25-1 and TRBJ2-5; a possible D gene is TRBD1 (6 bases). V was clipped by 4 bases and J by 4 bases, with 13 bases between them. Germline V gene sequence: CDR1 MGHDK, CDR2 SYGVNS. This CDR3 comprises 14 residues. The CDR3 DNA is TGTGCCAGCAGTGTGGGGGCAGGGGTAGAGACCCAGTACTTC. This codes for CASSVGAGVETQYF. Full variable domain (outside the CDR3, taken from reference TRBV25-1 and TRBJ2-5): EADIYQTPRYLVIGTGKKITLECSQTMGHDKMYWYQQDPGMELHLIHYSYGVNSTEKGDLSSESTVSRIRTEHFPLTLESARPSHTSQYLCASSVGAGVETQYFGPGTRLLVL.